These 20 T cell receptor beta chains came from one sample sequenced in a study of CD8 T cells in ankylosing spondylitis. A single record per CDR3 protein comes from TCRdb applying MiXCR to the 5' RACE reads. The profile covers about 360,000 distinct CDR3 sequences, with about 20% appearing a single time and around 12% taken by the ten largest. The material sequenced was blood, either unsorted or a sorted T cell fraction (not recorded which). The receptor set was obtained from a male donor with ankylosing spondylitis or in good health (not recorded which).

The gene calls are TRBV6-1 and TRBJ2-7; D tentatively fits TRBD1 or TRBD2 (5 bases each). This CDR3 has 15 amino acids. The germline V and J ends were trimmed by 1 base and 0 bases, with 10 bases remaining between them. Germline values: CDR1 MNHNS, CDR2 SASEGT. CDR3 DNA: TGTGCCAGCAGTGAAGATTGGGGGATCTCCTACGAGCAGTACTTC. Translating it yields CASSEDWGISYEQYF.

In this sample, this clonotype turned up a few times. The CDR3, as DNA: TGTGCCAGCAGCTTAAGGGCGGGGTCGGGGAATGAGCAGTTCTTC. Translating gives CASSLRAGSGNEQFF. The chain carries TRBV7-6 and TRBJ2-1, with D maybe TRBD2 (6 bases). The V end was cut by 2 bases, the J end by 7 bases, with 15 bases between. This CDR3 contains 15 residues. Looked up from germline, CDR1 is SGHVS and CDR2 is FNYEAQ.

This chain joins TRBV30 and TRBJ2-7; D remains ambiguous. This CDR3 is 13 amino acids long. Germline CDR1 and CDR2: GTSNPN and SVGIG (reference sequence). V dropped 0 bases and J dropped 5 bases, with 11 bases sitting between them. CDR3 sequence: CAWSVARADEQYF. CDR3 DNA: TGTGCCTGGAGTGTAGCCCGTGCGGACGAGCAGTACTTC.

For the CDR3, the DNA is TGCAGTGCTATCTCGACAGGGGGCGAGCAGTACTTC. Protein product: CSAISTGGEQYF. This chain links TRBV20-1 with TRBJ2-7; 9 nucleotides match TRBD1. CDR3 length equals 12 residues. V was clipped by 4 bases and J by 6 bases; unmatched bases: 4. CDR1 is DFQATT, CDR2 SNEGSKA, per germline (reference sequence).

The chain has TRBV10-2 and TRBJ1-2; a weak D match, TRBD1 (5 bases). Per germline, CDR1 WSHSY and CDR2 SAAADI. V was clipped by 7 bases and J by 4 bases, with 13 bases between them. This CDR3 spans 13 amino acids. The CDR3 DNA is TGCGCCAGCACAAAACAGACAGCCTATGGCTACACCTTC. This translates into CASTKQTAYGYTF.

This clonotype turned up a few times. The rearrangement joins TRBV11-2 to TRBJ2-5; D is perhaps TRBD2 (6 bases). The germline V gene has CDR1 SGHAT and CDR2 FQNNGV. CDR3 length: 16 amino acids. V was shortened by 2 bases and J by 1 base, with 14 bases between the two germline ends. Here the CDR3 DNA reads TGTGCCAGCAGCTTACGGGGCGGGGCCTTCCAAGAGACCCAGTACTTC. As protein: CASSLRGGAFQETQYF. The full variable domain, its missing parts supplied by reference TRBV11-2 and TRBJ2-5, is EAGVAQSPRYKIIEKRQSVAFWCNPISGHATLYWYQQILGQGPKLLIQFQNNGVVDDSQLPKDRFSAERLKGVDSTLKIQPAKLEDSAVYLCASSLRGGAFQETQYFGPGTRLLVL.

CDR3 sequence reads: CASSQSQGRGETQYF. The CDR3 DNA reads as TGCGCCAGCAGCCAGTCCCAGGGGAGGGGAGAGACCCAGTACTTC. The rearrangement uses TRBV4-1 and TRBJ2-5, with D tentatively TRBD2 (7 bases). Trimming removed 3 bases from V and 4 bases from J, with 15 bases in between. This CDR3 is built from 15 residues. Germline CDR1 and CDR2: MGHRA and YSYEKL.

The chain recombines TRBV30 with TRBJ2-1; D perhaps matches TRBD1 (6 bases). V was shortened by 3 bases and J by 5 bases, with 23 bases between the two germline ends. The V gene's germline CDR1 is GTSNPN and CDR2 SVGIG (reference sequence). The CDR3 has 17 residues. The CDR3 sequence is CAWSAMARDKRNNEQFF. The CDR3 coding sequence is TGTGCCTGGAGCGCAATGGCCCGGGACAAGAGAAACAATGAGCAGTTCTTC. The full variable domain, its missing parts supplied by reference TRBV30 and TRBJ2-1, is SQTIHQWPATLVQPVGSPLSLECTVEGTSNPNLYWYRQAAGRGLQLLFYSVGIGQISSEVPQNLSASRPQDRQFILSSKKLLLSDSGFYLCAWSAMARDKRNNEQFFGPGTRLTVL.

This clonotype occurred a few times. J is TRBJ2-7 and V is TRBV20-1; 7 positions match TRBD1. CDR1 is DFQATT and CDR2 is SNEGSKA in the germline V gene (reference sequence). Trimming at V came to 1 base and at J to 4 bases, leaving 7 bases not matched to a gene. This CDR3 is built from 14 residues. CDR3 DNA sequence: TGCAGTGCTAGAGTGCGAGGGGGCCCTTACGAGCAGTACTTC. Its protein product is CSARVRGGPYEQYF.

This clonotype was counted a few times. V gene TRBV12-3 or TRBV12-4 combines with J gene TRBJ2-3, with D perhaps given as TRBD1 or TRBD2 (5 bases each). V was shortened by 0 bases and J by 2 bases, with 18 bases between the two germline ends. CDR3 size: 18 residues. CDR3 residues: CASSLALKGPVNTDTQYF. The CDR3 coding sequence is TGTGCCAGCAGTTTAGCGCTAAAGGGACCAGTGAACACAGATACGCAGTATTTT.

This chain joins TRBV3-1 and TRBJ2-1; TRBD2 aligns across 15 bases. Germline-derived CDR1 and CDR2 are LGHDT and YNNKEL (reference sequence). V gave up 4 bases and J gave up 11 bases; unmatched junction bases: 9. The CDR3 sequence is 16 residues long. In nucleotides, the CDR3 is TGTGCCAGCAGCCTCCCCTCCGGGACTAGCGGGGGGCAGCAGTTCTTC. Translation gives CASSLPSGTSGGQQFF.

The chain has TRBV29-1 and TRBJ2-2; possibly TRBD1 for D (6 bases). CDR3 length: 14 amino acids. Germline CDR1 and CDR2: SQVTM and ANQGSEA. Trimming shortened V by 2 bases and J by 3 bases, and 10 bases separated the two germline ends. This CDR3 is CSVESDRYTGELFF. The CDR3 coding sequence is TGCAGCGTTGAATCAGACAGGTACACCGGGGAGCTGTTTTTT.

This clonotype was found a few times. The genes are TRBV12-3 or TRBV12-4 and TRBJ1-2, with unresolved D. V gave up 7 bases and J gave up 8 bases, with 14 bases separating them. The CDR3 runs 12 residues. This chain's CDR3 is CASTGMSGGYTF. For the CDR3, the DNA is TGTGCCAGCACCGGGATGAGCGGCGGCTACACCTTC.

This clonotype was counted a single time. The V gene is TRBV9, the J gene TRBJ2-2, with unresolved D. Trimming took off 3 bases at V and 5 bases at J, with 5 bases between the two ends. CDR3 size: 12 residues. Germline assignment: CDR1 SGDLS and CDR2 YYNGEE. The CDR3, as DNA: TGTGCCAGCAGCGATACTACCGGGGAGCTGTTTTTT. This codes for CASSDTTGELFF.

V usage is TRBV11-1 and J usage is TRBJ2-1; TRBD1 might be the D (5 bases). CDR3 length: 18 amino acids. V shed 0 bases and J shed 4 bases, with 19 bases lying between them. The germline V gene has CDR1 SGHAT and CDR2 FQDESV (reference sequence). The CDR3 sequence is CASSLASSGAGKYNEQFF. The CDR3 DNA follows: TGTGCCAGCAGCTTAGCCAGCTCTGGGGCAGGGAAATACAATGAGCAGTTCTTC.

The chain is built from TRBV20-1 and TRBJ2-7; TRBD2 agrees at 16 bases. Germline-derived CDR1 and CDR2 are DFQATT and SNEGSKA (reference sequence). This CDR3 has 16 residues. The trim removed 8 bases at V and 6 bases at J, leaving 13 bases unmatched. The CDR3 DNA sequence: TGCAGTCCACTGGGGACTAGCGGGGGGGCACCCCCCGAGCAGTACTTC. The encoded protein is CSPLGTSGGAPPEQYF.

There are a few counts of this clonotype. The chain carries TRBV20-1 and TRBJ2-7; D uncertain. CDR1 is DFQATT and CDR2 is SNEGSKA in the germline V gene (reference sequence). V was trimmed by 0 bases and J by 0 bases, leaving 18 bases between them. The CDR3 extends over 17 amino acids. As DNA, the CDR3 is TGCAGTGCTAGAGATCCGTACGGCACGGAGAGCTCCTACGAGCAGTACTTC. Residues: CSARDPYGTESSYEQYF.

The V gene is TRBV6-1, the J gene TRBJ2-7; D uncertain. The CDR3 loop spans 13 amino acids. Germline CDR1 and CDR2: MNHNS and SASEGT. The V end was cut by 0 bases, the J end by 2 bases, with 5 bases between. The CDR3 spells CASSEAAPYEQYF. DNA of the CDR3: TGTGCCAGCAGTGAAGCGGCCCCCTACGAGCAGTACTTC.

This clonotype was counted between two and nine times. The chain recombines TRBV27 with TRBJ2-1; the match to TRBD2 covers 10 bases. V gave up 5 bases and J gave up 1 base; unmatched junction bases: 8. Germline CDR1 reads MNHEY; CDR2 reads SMNVEV (reference sequence). The length of the CDR3 is 17 residues. CDR3 DNA sequence: TGTGCCAGCAGTCCCCCACTAGCGGGGAGTTCCTACAATGAGCAGTTCTTC. This translates into CASSPPLAGSSYNEQFF.

The V and J genes are TRBV5-5 and TRBJ2-1; D is perhaps TRBD1 or TRBD2 (6 bases each). CDR3 length equals 16 residues. Deletions cut 7 bases from V and 0 bases from J, with 17 bases between. Looked up from germline, CDR1 is SGHKS and CDR2 is YYEKEE (reference sequence). CDR3 loop: CASWGFGGHSYNEQFF. In DNA, the CDR3 is TGTGCCAGCTGGGGTTTTGGGGGGCACTCCTACAATGAGCAGTTCTTC.